The present T cell receptor (beta chain) was sequenced within a study of T cell responses to AZD1222 COVID-19 vaccine. Study conclusions and caveats: Spike was spanned by vaccine-associated CD4 TCRs, with dominance at 160-218 and 743-854. Repertoires in all cases were sampled only once the peak T cell response had passed. A mostly white British donor set with more females was recruited, and clonal diversity was possibly underestimated.

Regarding this clone: The target antigen is unknown.

Some clones are missing from TCRdb's copy, which holds only in-frame ones; the method was immunoSEQ multiplex PCR. The repertoire holds fewer than 200,000 clones, with roughly nine tenths as singletons. Germline V gives CDR1 MNHEY, CDR2 SVGAGI. The V end lost 2 bases, the J end lost 8 bases, and 9 bases lay between the germline ends. The CDR3 contains 12 residues. The chain combines TRBV6-5 with TRBJ1-1, with D perhaps matching TRBD1 (5 bases). The sequencing used peripheral blood, collected on day 0 of AZD1222 vaccination. The sequence was collected from an adult in good health. The CDR3 coding sequence is TGTGCCAGCAGTTACAACTGGGACGAAGCTTTCTTT. Translation: CASSYNWDEAFF.